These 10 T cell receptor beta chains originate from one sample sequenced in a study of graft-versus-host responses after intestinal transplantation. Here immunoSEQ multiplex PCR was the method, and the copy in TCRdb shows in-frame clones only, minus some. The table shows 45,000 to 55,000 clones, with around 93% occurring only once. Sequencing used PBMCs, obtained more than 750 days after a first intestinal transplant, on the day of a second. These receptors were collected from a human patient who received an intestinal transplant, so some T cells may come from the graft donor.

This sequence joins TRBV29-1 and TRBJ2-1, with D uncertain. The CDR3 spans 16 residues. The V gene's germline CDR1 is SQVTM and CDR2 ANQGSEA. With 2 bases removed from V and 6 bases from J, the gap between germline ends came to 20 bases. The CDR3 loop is CSVEHLGPFLSNEQFF. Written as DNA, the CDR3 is TGCAGCGTTGAACACCTAGGGCCATTTCTATCCAATGAGCAGTTCTTC.

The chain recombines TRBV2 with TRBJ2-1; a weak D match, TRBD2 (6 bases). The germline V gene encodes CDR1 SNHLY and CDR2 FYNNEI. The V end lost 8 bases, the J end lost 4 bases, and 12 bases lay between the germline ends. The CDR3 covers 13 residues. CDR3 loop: CASDSGEYNEQFF. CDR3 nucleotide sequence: TGTGCCAGCGACTCGGGAGAGTACAATGAGCAGTTCTTC.

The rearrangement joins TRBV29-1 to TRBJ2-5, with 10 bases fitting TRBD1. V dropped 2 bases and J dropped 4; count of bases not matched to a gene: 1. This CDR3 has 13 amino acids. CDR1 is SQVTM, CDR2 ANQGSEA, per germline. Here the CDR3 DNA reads TGCAGCGTTGAAAGGACAGGGGGAGAGACCCAGTACTTC. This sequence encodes CSVERTGGETQYF.

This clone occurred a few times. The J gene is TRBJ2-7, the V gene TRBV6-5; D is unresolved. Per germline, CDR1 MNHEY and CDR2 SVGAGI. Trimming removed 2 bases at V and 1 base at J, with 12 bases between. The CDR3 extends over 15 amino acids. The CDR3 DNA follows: TGTGCCAGCAGTTACGGCAACACGGCGTCCTACGAGCAGTACTTC. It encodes CASSYGNTASYEQYF.

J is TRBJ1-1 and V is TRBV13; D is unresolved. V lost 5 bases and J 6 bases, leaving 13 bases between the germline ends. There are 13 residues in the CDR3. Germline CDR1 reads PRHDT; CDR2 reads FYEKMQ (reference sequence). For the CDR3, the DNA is TGTGCCAGCAGCCGTTTGGGGTCGGCTGAAGCTTTCTTT. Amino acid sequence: CASSRLGSAEAFF.

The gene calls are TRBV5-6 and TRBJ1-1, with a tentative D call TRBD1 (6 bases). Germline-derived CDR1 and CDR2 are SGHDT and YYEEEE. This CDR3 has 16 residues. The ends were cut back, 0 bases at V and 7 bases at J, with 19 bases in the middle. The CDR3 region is CASSLGQVTDWSEAFF. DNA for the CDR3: TGTGCCAGCAGCTTGGGACAGGTGACCGATTGGAGTGAAGCTTTCTTT.

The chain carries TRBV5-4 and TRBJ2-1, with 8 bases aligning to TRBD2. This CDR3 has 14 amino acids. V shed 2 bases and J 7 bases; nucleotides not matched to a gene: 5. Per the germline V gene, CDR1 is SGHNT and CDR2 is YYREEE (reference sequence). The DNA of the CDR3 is TGTGCCAGCAGCTTAGCGGGAGTGTGGAATGAGCAGTTCTTC. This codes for CASSLAGVWNEQFF.

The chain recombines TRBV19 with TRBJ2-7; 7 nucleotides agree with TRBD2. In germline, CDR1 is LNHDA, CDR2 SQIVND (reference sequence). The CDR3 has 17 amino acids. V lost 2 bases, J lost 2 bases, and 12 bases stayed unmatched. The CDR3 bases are TGTGCCAGTAGTATATCCGGGGGGTTGATGGTGACCTACGAGCAGTACTTC. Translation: CASSISGGLMVTYEQYF.

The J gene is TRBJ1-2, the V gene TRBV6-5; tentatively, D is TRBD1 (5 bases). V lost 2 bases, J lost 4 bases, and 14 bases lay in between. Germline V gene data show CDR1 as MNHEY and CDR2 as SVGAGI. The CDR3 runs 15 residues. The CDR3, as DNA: TGTGCCAGCAGTTACCCGCGGGGGGGAGGCTATGGCTACACCTTC. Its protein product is CASSYPRGGGYGYTF.

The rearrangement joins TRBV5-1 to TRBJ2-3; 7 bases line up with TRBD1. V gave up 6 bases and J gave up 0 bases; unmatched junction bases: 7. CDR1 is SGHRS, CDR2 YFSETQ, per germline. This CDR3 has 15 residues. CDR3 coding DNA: TGCGCCAGCAACGTCCGGGACAGTAGCACAGATACGCAGTATTTT. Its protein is CASNVRDSSTDTQYF.